The 22 T cell receptor beta chains given below trace back to one sample, sequenced in a study of blood T cell repertoires in COVID-19. The data were produced by immunoSEQ multiplex PCR, yet TCRdb's version contains in-frame clones alone and is incomplete. Among about 49,000 clones, approximately 80% were seen once, and the ten largest hold around 43%. The specimen sequenced was peripheral blood. Receptors originate from a man in his 70s with active or convalescent COVID-19.

This clone was picked up one time. This sequence joins TRBV18 and TRBJ2-5, with TRBD2 identical over 7 bases. Germline trimming cut 0 bases from V and 4 bases from J; bases unmatched to any gene: 2. The germline gives CDR1 KGHSH, CDR2 LQKENI. The CDR3 totals 14 residues. CDR3 sequence (DNA): TGTGCCAGCTCACCACCGCGGGGGAGAGAGACCCAGTACTTC. Its translation: CASSPPRGRETQYF.

This chain uses TRBV6-8 with TRBJ2-1; D gene unclear. The CDR3 runs 13 residues. With 6 bases removed from V and 4 bases from J, the gap between germline ends came to 10 bases. In germline, CDR1 is MNHGY, CDR2 SAAAGT. The CDR3 DNA is TGTGCCAGCAGCCCCCGTCTTTACAATGAGCAGTTCTTC. Encoded protein: CASSPRLYNEQFF.

The CDR3 protein is CASSQDRYSYEQYF. The CDR3 nucleotides read TGTGCCAGCAGCCAAGACAGGTATTCCTACGAGCAGTACTTC. The V gene is TRBV3-1 (or the pseudogene TRBV3-2), the J gene TRBJ2-7; D uncertain. This CDR3 region has 14 residues. The V and J ends lost 0 bases and 1 base respectively, with 7 bases between them. Germline-derived CDR1 and CDR2 are LGHDT and YNNKEL (reference sequence).

The V and J genes are TRBV7-3 and TRBJ2-6; TRBD1 aligns across 8 bases. The junction had 6 bases not matched to a gene; V was cut back by 2 bases and J by 0 bases. The CDR3 is made up of 18 amino acids. Looked up from germline, CDR1 is SGHTA and CDR2 is FQGTGA. CDR3 sequence reads: CASSLSGGQGSGANVLTF. As DNA, the CDR3 is TGTGCCAGCAGCTTATCCGGCGGACAGGGCTCTGGGGCCAACGTCCTGACTTTC.

The V and J genes are TRBV20-1 and TRBJ2-7; 10 bases map to TRBD1. CDR3 length equals 15 residues. Per germline, CDR1 DFQATT and CDR2 SNEGSKA (reference sequence). V lost 3 bases, J lost 6 bases, and 11 bases stayed unmatched. The CDR3 DNA is TGCAGTGCTAGTATGATGGGACAGGGGTTCGGCGAGCAGTACTTC. It translates to CSASMMGQGFGEQYF.

The rearrangement links TRBV29-1 to TRBJ2-3, with 12 nucleotides matching TRBD2. Per the germline V gene, CDR1 is SQVTM and CDR2 is ANQGSEA. Unmatched junction bases numbered 3, after V lost 5 bases and J lost 3 bases. The CDR3 sequence is 14 residues long. The CDR3 DNA reads as TGCAGCGTTTGTACTAGCGGGGGGACAGATACGCAGTATTTT. Translation gives CSVCTSGGTDTQYF.

The genes are TRBV15 and TRBJ2-3; D possibly corresponds to TRBD2 (6 bases). V was shortened by 1 base and J by 5 bases, with 16 bases between the two germline ends. Germline values: CDR1 LNHNV, CDR2 YYDKDF (reference sequence). This CDR3 comprises 16 residues. The CDR3, as DNA: TGTGCCACCAGCAGAGGCGCTAGCGAGCAGGGAGATACGCAGTATTTT. Its protein product is CATSRGASEQGDTQYF.

The V call is TRBV5-1, the J call TRBJ2-2; 11 positions agree with TRBD2. The J segment lost 3 bases and the V segment lost 2 bases, leaving 3 bases of the junction unmatched. Looked up from germline, CDR1 is SGHRS and CDR2 is YFSETQ. The CDR3 runs to 16 residues. The CDR3 protein is CASSLTSGRYTGELFF. Written as DNA, the CDR3 is TGCGCCAGCAGCTTAACTAGCGGGAGATACACCGGGGAGCTGTTTTTT.

The rearrangement joins TRBV19 to TRBJ1-1, with D hard to call. Trimming cost V 5 bases and J 0 bases, with 7 bases left between them. CDR3 length: 13 amino acids. Germline values: CDR1 LNHDA, CDR2 SQIVND (reference sequence). CDR3 nucleotides: TGTGCCAGTAGTGGGAGCCTGAACACTGAAGCTTTCTTT. Protein product: CASSGSLNTEAFF.

The chain combines TRBV3-1 (or the pseudogene TRBV3-2) with TRBJ1-6; D is ambiguous. Germline V lookup: CDR1 LGHDT, CDR2 YNNKEL (reference sequence). This CDR3 is 14 amino acids long. Trimming cost V 1 base and J 9 bases, with 10 bases left between them. The CDR3 nucleotides are TGTGCCAGCAGCCAAGCCGGGGAGCGTTCACCCCTCCACTTT. This codes for CASSQAGERSPLHF.

V is TRBV6-5 and J is TRBJ1-1; 7 bases are a match to TRBD1. Looked up from germline, CDR1 is MNHEY and CDR2 is SVGAGI. With 0 bases clipped from V and 3 bases from J, the junction kept 4 bases outside the gene matches. The CDR3 has 15 amino acids. This chain's CDR3 is CASSYSGRGDTEAFF. The CDR3 region has the DNA TGTGCCAGCAGTTACTCGGGCAGGGGGGACACTGAAGCTTTCTTT.

The V gene is TRBV5-1, the J gene TRBJ2-7, with TRBD1 matching over 8 bases. V lost 5 bases, J lost 1 base, and 8 bases stayed unmatched. From germline, CDR1 is SGHRS and CDR2 YFSETQ. CDR3 length: 15 residues. For the CDR3, the DNA is TGCGCCAGCAGGGACCCGGGACAGGCATCCTACGAGCAGTACTTC. Amino acids: CASRDPGQASYEQYF.

The V gene is TRBV6-5, the J gene TRBJ1-2, with D possibly matching TRBD1 (6 bases). Germline V gives CDR1 MNHEY, CDR2 SVGAGI. Between the trimmed V and J ends, which lost 7 bases and 1 base, there was a span of 10 bases. CDR3 length: 13 residues. The CDR3 coding sequence is TGTGCCAGCACGGGACAAGTTAACTATGGCTACACCTTC. It specifies CASTGQVNYGYTF.

The rearrangement joins TRBV7-2 to TRBJ1-1, with TRBD1 matching 10 bases. Germline V gene lookup returns CDR1 SGHTA and CDR2 FQGNSA. CDR3 length equals 15 residues. V shed 5 bases, J shed 1 base, and the junction held 4 bases outside the gene matches. The CDR3 loop is CASSRRQGANTEAFF. Written as DNA, the CDR3 is TGTGCCAGCAGCCGCCGACAGGGGGCGAACACTGAAGCTTTCTTT.

The chain couples TRBV30 to TRBJ1-3; weak D call: TRBD1 (6 bases). V was shortened by 3 bases and J by 0 bases, with 12 bases between the two germline ends. Germline assignment: CDR1 GTSNPN and CDR2 SVGIG (reference sequence). The CDR3 runs to 15 residues. CDR3 DNA: TGTGCCTGGAGGCGGACAGCCACCTCTGGAAACACCATATATTTT. Translation gives CAWRRTATSGNTIYF.

This chain links TRBV30 with TRBJ1-1; the D gene is possibly TRBD1 (6 bases). Trimming removed 7 bases at V and 1 base at J, with 34 bases between. This CDR3 spans 20 amino acids. Germline CDR1 is GTSNPN and CDR2 is SVGIG (reference sequence). Written as DNA, the CDR3 is TGTGCCTTGACGACTTTTGGGGGGGCCCTCATAAGGGTCGCGAACACTGAAGCTTTCTTT. Translated: CALTTFGGALIRVANTEAFF.

The rearrangement joins TRBV7-2 to TRBJ1-5; the D is unclear. The CDR3 extends over 13 amino acids. Trimming removed 3 bases at V and 4 bases at J, with 7 bases between. Germline V gene data show CDR1 as SGHTA and CDR2 as FQGNSA. The CDR3 DNA follows: TGTGCCAGCAGCTTTGGCAATAATCAGCCCCAGCATTTT. It translates to CASSFGNNQPQHF.

The table lists this clone with a few counts. The chain combines TRBV7-6 with TRBJ1-1, with TRBD1 matching over 8 bases. The V and J ends lost 3 bases and 3 bases, in that order; junction bases with no gene match: 3. Looked up from germline, CDR1 is SGHVS and CDR2 is FNYEAQ. CDR3 length equals 14 residues. CDR3 residues: CASSFGQGYTEAFF. Written as DNA, the CDR3 is TGTGCCAGCAGCTTTGGACAGGGATACACTGAAGCTTTCTTT.

V and J are TRBV7-6 and TRBJ1-4; D not resolved. This CDR3 is built from 14 residues. V shed 5 bases and J shed 4 bases, with 11 bases lying between them. CDR1 and CDR2 from the germline V gene are SGHVS and FNYEAQ. CDR3 bases: TGTGCCAGCAGCCGCGCACCTAATAATGAAAAACTGTTTTTT. Translation: CASSRAPNNEKLFF.

V gene TRBV28 combines with J gene TRBJ1-5; D is perhaps TRBD1 (5 bases). The V gene's germline CDR1 is MDHEN and CDR2 SYDVKM. This CDR3 has 15 amino acids. The germline V and J ends were trimmed by 2 bases and 3 bases, with 11 bases remaining between them. CDR3 loop: CASSLKAGNNQPQHF. The DNA of the CDR3 is TGTGCCAGCAGTTTAAAAGCAGGGAACAATCAGCCCCAGCATTTT.

The chain employs TRBV5-6 and TRBJ2-3, with TRBD1 as a possible D gene (6 bases). V lost 4 bases and J 4 bases, leaving 13 bases between the germline ends. Germline values: CDR1 SGHDT, CDR2 YYEEEE. This CDR3 is 14 amino acids long. The CDR3 reads CASSNTGNPDTQYF. CDR3 bases: TGTGCCAGCAGCAATACAGGGAACCCAGATACGCAGTATTTT.

This clone was detected a few times. The gene calls are TRBV6-5 and TRBJ2-3, with TRBD2 matching over 7 bases. Trimming took 4 bases from V and 0 from J; bases not matched to a gene: 7. This CDR3 has 16 residues. CDR1 is MNHEY, CDR2 SVGAGI, per germline. CDR3 nucleotide sequence: TGTGCCAGCAGTTGGGGTGGGAGGGCTAGCACAGATACGCAGTATTTT. Amino acids: CASSWGGRASTDTQYF.